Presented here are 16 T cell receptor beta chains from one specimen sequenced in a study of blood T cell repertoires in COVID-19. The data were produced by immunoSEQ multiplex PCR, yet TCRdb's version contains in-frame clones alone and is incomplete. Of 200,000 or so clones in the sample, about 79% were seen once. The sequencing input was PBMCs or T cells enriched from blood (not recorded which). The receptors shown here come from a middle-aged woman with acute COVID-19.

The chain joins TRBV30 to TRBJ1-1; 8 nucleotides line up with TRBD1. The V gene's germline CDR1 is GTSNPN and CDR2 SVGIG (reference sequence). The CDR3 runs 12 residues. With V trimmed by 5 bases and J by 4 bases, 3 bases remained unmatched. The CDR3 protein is CAWEGQATEAFF. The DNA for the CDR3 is TGTGCCTGGGAGGGACAGGCCACTGAAGCTTTCTTT. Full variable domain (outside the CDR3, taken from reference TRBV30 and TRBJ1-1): SQTIHQWPATLVQPVGSPLSLECTVEGTSNPNLYWYRQAAGRGLQLLFYSVGIGQISSEVPQNLSASRPQDRQFILSSKKLLLSDSGFYLCAWEGQATEAFFGQGTRLTVV.

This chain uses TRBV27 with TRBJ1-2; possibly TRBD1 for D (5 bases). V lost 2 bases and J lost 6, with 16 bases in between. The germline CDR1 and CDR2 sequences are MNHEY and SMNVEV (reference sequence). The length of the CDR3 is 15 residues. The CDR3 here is CASSLRRGLVDGYTF. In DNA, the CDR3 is TGTGCCAGCAGTTTAAGGCGGGGCCTGGTGGATGGCTACACCTTC.

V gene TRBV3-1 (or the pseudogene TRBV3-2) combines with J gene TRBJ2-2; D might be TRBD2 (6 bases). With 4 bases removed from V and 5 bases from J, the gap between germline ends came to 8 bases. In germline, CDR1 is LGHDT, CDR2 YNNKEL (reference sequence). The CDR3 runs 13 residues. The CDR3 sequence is CASSPRGTGELFF. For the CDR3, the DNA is TGTGCCAGCAGCCCCCGGGGGACCGGGGAGCTGTTTTTT.

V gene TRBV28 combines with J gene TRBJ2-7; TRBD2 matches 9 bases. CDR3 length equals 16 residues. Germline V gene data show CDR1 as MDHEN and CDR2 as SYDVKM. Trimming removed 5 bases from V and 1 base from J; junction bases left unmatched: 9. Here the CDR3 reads CASSTLAGQGSYEQYF. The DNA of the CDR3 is TGTGCCAGCAGTACACTAGCGGGCCAAGGGTCCTACGAGCAGTACTTC. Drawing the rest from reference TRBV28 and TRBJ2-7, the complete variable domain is DVKVTQSSRYLVKRTGEKVFLECVQDMDHENMFWYRQDPGLGLRLIYFSYDVKMKEKGDIPEGYSVSREKKERFSLILESASTNQTSMYLCASSTLAGQGSYEQYFGPGTRLTVT.

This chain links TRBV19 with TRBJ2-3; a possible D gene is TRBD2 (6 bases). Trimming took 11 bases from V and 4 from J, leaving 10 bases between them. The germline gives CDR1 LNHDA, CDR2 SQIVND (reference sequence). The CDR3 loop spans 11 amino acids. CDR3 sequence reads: CAGRSPDTQYF. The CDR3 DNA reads TGTGCCGGGAGGTCGCCAGATACGCAGTATTTT.

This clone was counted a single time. The CDR3 nucleotides are TGTGCCAGCAGCCCAAGTCCGGGGGATGACTACGAGCAGTACTTC. Amino acids: CASSPSPGDDYEQYF. V and J are TRBV7-6 and TRBJ2-7; a weak D match, TRBD2 (6 bases). Germline V CDR1 and CDR2: SGHVS, FNYEAQ. This CDR3 is built from 15 residues. V lost 5 bases and J lost 3, with 17 bases in between.

This CDR3 is CSVVDFDIQYF. CDR3 DNA sequence: TGCAGCGTTGTTGACTTTGACATTCAGTACTTC. This chain links TRBV29-1 with TRBJ2-4; D remains ambiguous. The length of the CDR3 is 11 residues. Germline CDR1 and CDR2: SQVTM and ANQGSEA. V was clipped by 4 bases and J by 8 bases, with 9 bases between them.

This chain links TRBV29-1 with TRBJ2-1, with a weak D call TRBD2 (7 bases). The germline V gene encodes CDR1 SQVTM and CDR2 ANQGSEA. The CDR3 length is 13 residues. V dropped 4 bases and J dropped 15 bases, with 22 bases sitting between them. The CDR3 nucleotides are TGCAGCGTTGGAGGGGGGGGTCAACAGGGTAGGTTCTTC. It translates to CSVGGGGQQGRFF.

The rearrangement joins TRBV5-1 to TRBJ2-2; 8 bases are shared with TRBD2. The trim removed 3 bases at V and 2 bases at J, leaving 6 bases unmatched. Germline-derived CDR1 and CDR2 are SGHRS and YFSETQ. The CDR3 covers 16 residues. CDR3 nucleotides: TGCGCCAGCAGCTGGGGGTTAGCGGGAAACACCGGGGAGCTGTTTTTT. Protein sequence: CASSWGLAGNTGELFF.

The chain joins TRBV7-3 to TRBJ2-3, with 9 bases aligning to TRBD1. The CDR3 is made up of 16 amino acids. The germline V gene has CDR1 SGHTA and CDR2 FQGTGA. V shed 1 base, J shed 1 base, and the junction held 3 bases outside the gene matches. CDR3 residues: CASSLRGQGGTDTQYF. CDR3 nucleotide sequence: TGTGCCAGCAGCTTAAGGGGACAGGGAGGCACAGATACGCAGTATTTT.

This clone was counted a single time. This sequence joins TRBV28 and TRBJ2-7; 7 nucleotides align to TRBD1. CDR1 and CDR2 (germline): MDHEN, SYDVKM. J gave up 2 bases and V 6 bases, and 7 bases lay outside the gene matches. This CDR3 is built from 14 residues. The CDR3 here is CASSPDRVAYEQYF. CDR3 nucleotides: TGTGCCAGCAGCCCCGACAGGGTTGCCTACGAGCAGTACTTC. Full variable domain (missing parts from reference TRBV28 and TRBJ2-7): DVKVTQSSRYLVKRTGEKVFLECVQDMDHENMFWYRQDPGLGLRLIYFSYDVKMKEKGDIPEGYSVSREKKERFSLILESASTNQTSMYLCASSPDRVAYEQYFGPGTRLTVT.

This chain's CDR3 is CASSRSGGSTGELFF. The CDR3 nucleotides read TGTGCCAGCAGTCGGAGCGGGGGGAGCACCGGGGAGCTGTTTTTT. The chain employs TRBV6-4 and TRBJ2-2; TRBD2 matches at 9 bases. J gave up 4 bases and V 5 bases, and 5 bases lay outside the gene matches. Germline CDR1 MRHNA, CDR2 SNTAGT. This CDR3 spans 15 amino acids.

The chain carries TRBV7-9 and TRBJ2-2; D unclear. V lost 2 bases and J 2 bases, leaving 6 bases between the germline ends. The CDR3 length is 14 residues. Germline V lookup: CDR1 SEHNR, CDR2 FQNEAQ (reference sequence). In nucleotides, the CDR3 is TGTGCCAGCAGCTTACAGATCAACACCGGGGAGCTGTTTTTT. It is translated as CASSLQINTGELFF.

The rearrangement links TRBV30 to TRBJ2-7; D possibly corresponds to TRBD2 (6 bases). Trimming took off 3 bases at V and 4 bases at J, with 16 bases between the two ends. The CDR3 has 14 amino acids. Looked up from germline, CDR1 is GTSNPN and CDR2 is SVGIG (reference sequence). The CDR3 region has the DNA TGTGCCTGGAGATCCTCCGGGAGCCCTTACGAGCAGTACTTC. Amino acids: CAWRSSGSPYEQYF.

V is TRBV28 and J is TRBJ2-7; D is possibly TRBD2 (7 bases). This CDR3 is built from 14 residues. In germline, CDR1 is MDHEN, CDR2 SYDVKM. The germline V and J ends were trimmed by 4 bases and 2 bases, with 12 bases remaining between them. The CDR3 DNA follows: TGTGCCAGCAGTTCCCCGGGGGGCACCTACGAGCAGTACTTC. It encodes CASSSPGGTYEQYF.

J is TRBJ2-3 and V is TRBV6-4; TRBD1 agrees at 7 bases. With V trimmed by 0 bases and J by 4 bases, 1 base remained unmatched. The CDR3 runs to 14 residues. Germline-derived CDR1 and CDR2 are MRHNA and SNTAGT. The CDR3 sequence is CASSDSQGADTQYF. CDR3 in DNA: TGTGCCAGCAGTGACTCGCAGGGGGCAGATACGCAGTATTTT.